This TCR beta chain was identified during a study of tumor and adjacent non-tumor tissue in lung cancer. As for the study in general: Stage I to III disease affected 9 to 10 men and about five women aged roughly 31 to 85.

V lost 5 bases and J 5 bases, leaving 16 bases between the germline ends. The CDR3 extends over 14 amino acids. Germline CDR1 is GTSNPN and CDR2 is SVGIG (reference sequence). RNA was extracted from bulk tissue without any cell sorting. Newly diagnosed lung cancer patients had thoracic surgery in China, August–late 2014, without prior chemotherapy. Concerning this clonotype: Its cognate antigen is unknown.

Study outcomes and limitations: Tumor TCR diversity, when higher, was linked to shorter survival.

Three rounds of nested PCR, following a modified ARM-PCR protocol, produced the TCRbeta library. MiXCR, run by TCRdb on the multiplex PCR reads, gives a single entry per CDR3 protein. The sample shows approximately 65,000 distinct CDR3 sequences, 60% of them seen only once. The TCR originated in a man aged 45-65 years with non-small cell lung cancer. The sample comprised lung tumor tissue. The chain couples TRBV30 to TRBJ1-5, with D maybe TRBD1 (5 bases). This chain's CDR3 is CAWRPLWGDQPQHF. In DNA form, the CDR3 reads TGTGCCTGGCGACCACTTTGGGGCGATCAGCCCCAGCATTTT. The entire variable domain, with the rest obtained from reference TRBV30 and TRBJ1-5, is as follows: SQTIHQWPATLVQPVGSPLSLECTVEGTSNPNLYWYRQAAGRGLQLLFYSVGIGQISSEVPQNLSASRPQDRQFILSSKKLLLSDSGFYLCAWRPLWGDQPQHFGDGTRLSIL.